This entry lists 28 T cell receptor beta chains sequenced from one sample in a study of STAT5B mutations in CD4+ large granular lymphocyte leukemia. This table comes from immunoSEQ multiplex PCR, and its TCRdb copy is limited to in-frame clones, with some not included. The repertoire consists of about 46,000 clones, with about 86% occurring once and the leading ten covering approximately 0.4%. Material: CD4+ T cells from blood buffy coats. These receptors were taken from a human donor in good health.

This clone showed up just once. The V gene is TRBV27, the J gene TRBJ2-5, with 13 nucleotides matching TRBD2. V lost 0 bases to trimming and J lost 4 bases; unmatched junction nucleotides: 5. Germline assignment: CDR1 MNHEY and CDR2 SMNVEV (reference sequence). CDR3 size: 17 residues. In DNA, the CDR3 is TGTGCCAGCAGTTTATCCGGACTAGCGGGAGTTGGAGAGACCCAGTACTTC. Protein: CASSLSGLAGVGETQYF.

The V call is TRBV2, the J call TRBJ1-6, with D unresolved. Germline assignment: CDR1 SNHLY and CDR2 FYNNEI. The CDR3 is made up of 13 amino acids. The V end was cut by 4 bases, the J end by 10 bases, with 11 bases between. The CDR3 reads CASSVPGISPLHF. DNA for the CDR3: TGTGCCAGCAGTGTTCCGGGGATATCACCCCTCCACTTT. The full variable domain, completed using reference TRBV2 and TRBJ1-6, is EPEVTQTPSHQVTQMGQEVILRCVPISNHLYFYWYRQILGQKVEFLVSFYNNEISEKSEIFDDQFSVERPDGSNFTLKIRSTKLEDSAMYFCASSVPGISPLHFGNGTRLTVT.

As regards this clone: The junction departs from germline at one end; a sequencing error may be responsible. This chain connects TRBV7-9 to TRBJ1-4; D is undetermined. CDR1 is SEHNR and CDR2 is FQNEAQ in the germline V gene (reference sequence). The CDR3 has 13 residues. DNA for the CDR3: TGTGCCAGCAGCTTAGCACAAGGTGAAAGACTGTTTTTT. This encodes CASSLAQGERLFF. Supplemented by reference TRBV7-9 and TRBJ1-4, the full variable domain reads DTGVSQNPRHKITKRGQNVTFRCDPISEHNRLYWYRQTLGQGPEFLTYFQNEAQLEKSRLLSDRFSAERPKGSFSTLEIQRTEQGDSAMYLCASSLAQGERLFFGSGTQLSVL.

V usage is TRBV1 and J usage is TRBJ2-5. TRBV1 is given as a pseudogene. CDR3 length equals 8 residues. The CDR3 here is CTGETQYF. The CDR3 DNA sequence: TGCACAGGGGAGACCCAGTACTTC.

The CDR3 is CASSFEVQNTEAFF. CDR3 bases: TGCGCCAGCAGCTTCGAGGTACAGAACACTGAAGCTTTCTTT. The chain uses TRBV5-1 and TRBJ1-1; D gene ambiguous. V shed 2 bases and J shed 1 base, with 9 bases lying between them. The CDR3 sequence is 14 residues long. Germline assignment: CDR1 SGHRS and CDR2 YFSETQ.

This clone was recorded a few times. The CDR3 loop reads CASTPEGSGNTIYF. The CDR3 DNA sequence: TGTGCCAGCACCCCCGAGGGCTCTGGAAACACCATATATTTT. The chain couples TRBV9 to TRBJ1-3; D uncertain. CDR3 length equals 14 residues. Between the trimmed V and J ends, which lost 6 bases and 0 bases, there was a span of 10 bases. Germline V gene lookup returns CDR1 SGDLS and CDR2 YYNGEE.

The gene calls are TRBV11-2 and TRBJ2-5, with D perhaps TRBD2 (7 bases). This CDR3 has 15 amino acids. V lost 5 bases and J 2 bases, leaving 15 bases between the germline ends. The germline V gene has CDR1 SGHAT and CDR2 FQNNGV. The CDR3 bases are TGTGCCAGCAGCCAGGGGACTAAGCTGCAAGAGACCCAGTACTTC. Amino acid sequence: CASSQGTKLQETQYF.

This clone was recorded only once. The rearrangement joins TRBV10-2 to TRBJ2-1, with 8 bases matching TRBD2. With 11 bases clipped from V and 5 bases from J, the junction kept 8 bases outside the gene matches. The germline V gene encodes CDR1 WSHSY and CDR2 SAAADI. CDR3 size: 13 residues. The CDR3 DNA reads TGCGCCGCAACGGGGGGGCCGCACAATGAGCAGTTCTTC. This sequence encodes CAATGGPHNEQFF.

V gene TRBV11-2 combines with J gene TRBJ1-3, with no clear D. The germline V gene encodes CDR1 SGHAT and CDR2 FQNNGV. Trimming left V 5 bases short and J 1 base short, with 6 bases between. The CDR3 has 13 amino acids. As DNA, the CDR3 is TGTGCCAGCAGCCCGGGTTCTGGAAACACCATATATTTT. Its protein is CASSPGSGNTIYF.

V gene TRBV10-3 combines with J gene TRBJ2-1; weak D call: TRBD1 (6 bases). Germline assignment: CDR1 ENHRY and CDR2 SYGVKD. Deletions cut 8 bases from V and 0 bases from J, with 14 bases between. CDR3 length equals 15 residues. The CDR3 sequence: CAIRSTGSSYNEQFF. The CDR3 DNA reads TGTGCCATCCGGAGTACAGGGAGCTCCTACAATGAGCAGTTCTTC.

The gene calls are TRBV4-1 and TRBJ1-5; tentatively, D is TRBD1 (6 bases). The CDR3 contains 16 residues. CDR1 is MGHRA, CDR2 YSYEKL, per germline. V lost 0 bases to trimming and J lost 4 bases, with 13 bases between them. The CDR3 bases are TGCGCCAGCAGCCAAGATCTCGCAGGGGTGAATCAGCCCCAGCATTTT. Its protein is CASSQDLAGVNQPQHF.

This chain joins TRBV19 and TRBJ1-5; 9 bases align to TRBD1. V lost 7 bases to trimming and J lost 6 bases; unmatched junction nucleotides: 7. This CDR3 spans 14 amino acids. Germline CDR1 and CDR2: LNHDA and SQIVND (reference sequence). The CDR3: CASIRQGVGQPQHF. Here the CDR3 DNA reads TGTGCCAGTATAAGACAGGGGGTAGGTCAGCCCCAGCATTTT.

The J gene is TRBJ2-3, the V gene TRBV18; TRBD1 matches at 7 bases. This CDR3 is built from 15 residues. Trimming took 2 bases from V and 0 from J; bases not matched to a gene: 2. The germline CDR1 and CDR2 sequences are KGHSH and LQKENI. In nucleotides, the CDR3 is TGTGCCAGCTCACCATCGGACAGGAGCACAGATACGCAGTATTTT. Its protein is CASSPSDRSTDTQYF.

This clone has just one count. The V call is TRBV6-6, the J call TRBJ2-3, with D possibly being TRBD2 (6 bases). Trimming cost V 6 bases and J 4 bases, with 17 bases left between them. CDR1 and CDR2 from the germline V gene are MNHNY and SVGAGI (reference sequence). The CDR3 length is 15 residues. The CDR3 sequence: CASSSGLSGADTQYF. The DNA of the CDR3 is TGTGCCAGCAGCTCCGGACTCTCGGGGGCAGATACGCAGTATTTT.

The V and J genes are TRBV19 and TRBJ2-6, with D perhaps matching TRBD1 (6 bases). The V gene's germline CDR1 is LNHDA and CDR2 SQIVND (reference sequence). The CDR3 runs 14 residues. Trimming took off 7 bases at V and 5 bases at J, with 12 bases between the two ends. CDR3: CASTGDRWANVLTF. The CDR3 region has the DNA TGTGCCAGTACTGGAGACAGGTGGGCCAACGTCCTGACTTTC.

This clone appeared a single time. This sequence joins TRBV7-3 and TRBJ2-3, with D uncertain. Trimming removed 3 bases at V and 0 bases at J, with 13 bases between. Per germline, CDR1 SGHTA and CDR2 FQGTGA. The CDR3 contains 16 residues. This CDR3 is CASSLGPVTSTDTQYF. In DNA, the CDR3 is TGTGCCAGCAGCTTGGGTCCCGTTACTAGCACAGATACGCAGTATTTT.

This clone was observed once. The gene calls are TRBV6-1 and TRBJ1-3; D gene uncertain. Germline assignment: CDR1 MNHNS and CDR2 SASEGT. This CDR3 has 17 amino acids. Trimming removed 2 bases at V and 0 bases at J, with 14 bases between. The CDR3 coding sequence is TGTGCCAGCAGTGAATACCCAAACCTATTCTCTGGAAACACCATATATTTT. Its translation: CASSEYPNLFSGNTIYF.

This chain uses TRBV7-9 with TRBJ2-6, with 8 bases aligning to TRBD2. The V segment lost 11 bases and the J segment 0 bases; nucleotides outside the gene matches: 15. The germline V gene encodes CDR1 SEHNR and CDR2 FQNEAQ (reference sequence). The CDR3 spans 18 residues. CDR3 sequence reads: CAATTRAGVGSGANVLTF. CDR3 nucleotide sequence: TGTGCCGCAACTACCCGAGCGGGAGTAGGCTCTGGGGCCAACGTCCTGACTTTC.

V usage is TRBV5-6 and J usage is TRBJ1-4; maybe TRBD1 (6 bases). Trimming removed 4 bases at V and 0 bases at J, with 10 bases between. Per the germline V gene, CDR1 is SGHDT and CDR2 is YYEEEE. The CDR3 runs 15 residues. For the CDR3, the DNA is TGTGCCAGCAGCCAGACAGGCGCAACTAATGAAAAACTGTTTTTT. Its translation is CASSQTGATNEKLFF.

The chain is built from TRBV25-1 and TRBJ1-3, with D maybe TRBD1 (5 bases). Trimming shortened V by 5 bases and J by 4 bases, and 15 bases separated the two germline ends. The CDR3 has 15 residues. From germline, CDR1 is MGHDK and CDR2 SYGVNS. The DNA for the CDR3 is TGTGCCAGCAGTCTTCAGGGTCTGGGGGGAAACACCATATATTTT. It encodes CASSLQGLGGNTIYF.

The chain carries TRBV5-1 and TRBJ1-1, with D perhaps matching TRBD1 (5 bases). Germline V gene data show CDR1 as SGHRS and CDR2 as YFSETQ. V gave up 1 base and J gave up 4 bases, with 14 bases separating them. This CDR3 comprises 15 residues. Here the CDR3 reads CASSLSQVGGTEAFF. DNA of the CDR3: TGCGCCAGCAGCTTGTCTCAGGTCGGGGGCACTGAAGCTTTCTTT.

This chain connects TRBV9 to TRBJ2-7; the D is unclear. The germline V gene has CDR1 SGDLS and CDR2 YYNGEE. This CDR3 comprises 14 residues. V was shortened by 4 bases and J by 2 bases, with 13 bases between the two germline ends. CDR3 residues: CASSPSQEPYEQYF. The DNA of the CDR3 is TGTGCCAGCAGCCCCAGCCAGGAACCCTACGAGCAGTACTTC.

This chain's CDR3 is CASSPKTLMNTEAFF. CDR3 sequence (DNA): TGCGCCAGCAGCCCCAAGACGCTTATGAACACTGAAGCTTTCTTT. This chain uses TRBV5-1 with TRBJ1-1, with D unresolved. The CDR3 extends over 15 amino acids. The germline V and J ends were trimmed by 4 bases and 0 bases, with 13 bases remaining between them. The germline V gene has CDR1 SGHRS and CDR2 YFSETQ. Combining the CDR3 with reference TRBV5-1 and TRBJ1-1 gives the whole variable domain KAGVTQTPRYLIKTRGQQVTLSCSPISGHRSVSWYQQTPGQGLQFLFEYFSETQRNKGNFPGRFSGRQFSNSRSEMNVSTLELGDSALYLCASSPKTLMNTEAFFGQGTRLTVV.

CDR3 coding DNA: TGTGCCAGCAGACTCGGACAGGGTTCGGGGGGCTACACCTTC. Its protein is CASRLGQGSGGYTF. The chain uses TRBV6-6 and TRBJ1-2, with 8 bases identical to TRBD1. The CDR3 sequence is 14 residues long. V was clipped by 6 bases and J by 8 bases; unmatched bases: 11. Germline assignment: CDR1 MNHNY and CDR2 SVGAGI (reference sequence).

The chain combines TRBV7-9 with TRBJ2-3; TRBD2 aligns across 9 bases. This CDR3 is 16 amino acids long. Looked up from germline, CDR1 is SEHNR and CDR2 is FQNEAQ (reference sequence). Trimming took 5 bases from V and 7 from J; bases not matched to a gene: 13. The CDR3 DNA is TGTGCCAGCAGCAATCCCTCGGGCGGGGGGGCTCATACGCAGTATTTT. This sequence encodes CASSNPSGGGAHTQYF. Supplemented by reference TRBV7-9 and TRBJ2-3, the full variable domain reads DTGVSQNPRHKITKRGQNVTFRCDPISEHNRLYWYRQTLGQGPEFLTYFQNEAQLEKSRLLSDRFSAERPKGSFSTLEIQRTEQGDSAMYLCASSNPSGGGAHTQYFGPGTRLTVL.

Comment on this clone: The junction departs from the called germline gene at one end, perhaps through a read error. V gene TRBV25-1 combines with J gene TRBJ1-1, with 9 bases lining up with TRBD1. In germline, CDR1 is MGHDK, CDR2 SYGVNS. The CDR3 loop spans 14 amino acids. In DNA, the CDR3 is TGTGCCAGCAGTGTACAGGGGGCTGAAGCTCGAAGGTACTTT. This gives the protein CASSVQGAEARRYF. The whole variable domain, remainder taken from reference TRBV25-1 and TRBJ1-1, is EADIYQTPRYLVIGTGKKITLECSQTMGHDKMYWYQQDPGMELHLIHYSYGVNSTEKGDLSSESTVSRIRTEHFPLTLESARPSHTSQYLCASSVQGAEARRYFGQGTRLTVV.

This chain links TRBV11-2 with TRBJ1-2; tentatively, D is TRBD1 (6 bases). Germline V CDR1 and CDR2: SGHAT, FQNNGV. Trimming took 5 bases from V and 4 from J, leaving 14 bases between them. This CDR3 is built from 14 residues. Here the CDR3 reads CASSPDRRLYGYTF. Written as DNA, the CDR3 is TGTGCCAGCAGCCCGGACAGACGCCTCTATGGCTACACCTTC. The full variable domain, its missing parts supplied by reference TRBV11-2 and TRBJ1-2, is EAGVAQSPRYKIIEKRQSVAFWCNPISGHATLYWYQQILGQGPKLLIQFQNNGVVDDSQLPKDRFSAERLKGVDSTLKIQPAKLEDSAVYLCASSPDRRLYGYTFGSGTRLTVV.

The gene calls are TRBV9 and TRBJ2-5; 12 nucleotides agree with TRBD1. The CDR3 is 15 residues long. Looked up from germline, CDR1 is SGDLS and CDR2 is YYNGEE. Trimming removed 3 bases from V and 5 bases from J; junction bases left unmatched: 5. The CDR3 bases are TGTGCCAGCAGCGATGGGACAGGGGGCCTGGAGACCCAGTACTTC. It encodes CASSDGTGGLETQYF.